The clone carrying this T cell receptor beta chain showed up just once. The sample is drawn from a study of blood T cell repertoires in COVID-19. Study context: The cDNA or gDNA used as material had been derived from T cells, B-cell-depleted T cells, or PBMCs.

In the study's own analysis: For nucleated cells, counts were estimated from reference gene primer amplification. Some clones are missing from TCRdb's copy, which holds only in-frame ones; the method was immunoSEQ multiplex PCR. The V and J calls and clone size are taken from that table; D and trimming were inferred from the DNA. The table includes roughly 220,000 clones, 86% detected once. The length of the CDR3 is 15 residues. CDR1 and CDR2 (germline): SGDLS, YYNGEE. V shed 2 bases, J shed 5 bases, and the junction held 6 bases outside the gene matches. The sample was peripheral blood. V usage is TRBV9 and J usage is TRBJ2-5; 10 positions agree with TRBD1. The sequence was collected from a man aged 25 to 40 who had recovered from COVID-19. The CDR3 sequence: CASSVGTGDWETQYF. CDR3 DNA: TGTGCCAGCAGCGTCGGGACAGGGGATTGGGAGACCCAGTACTTC.